The entry below describes one TCR beta chain. What it binds is unknown. In the PCR, 60 Vbeta and 13 Jbeta primers were used. The table came from immunoSEQ multiplex PCR; TCRdb's copy has only in-frame clones and leaves some out. The sample lists about 43,000 clones, about 60% occurring once. The germline gives CDR1 SGHRS, CDR2 YFSETQ. This CDR3 has 14 residues. V lost 4 bases to trimming and J lost 6 bases; unmatched junction nucleotides: 4. The data originate from a study of cytomegalovirus exposure and HLA in healthy donors. Study-wide findings and caveats: An analysis that was carried out later associated 16,951 TCR beta sequences with HLA alleles at 0.05 false discovery rate.

The gene calls are TRBV5-1 and TRBJ1-5; TRBD1 aligns across 10 bases. The sequence derives from a human donor in good health. Sample: PBMCs. In DNA, the CDR3 is TGCGCCAGCAGCCCGGGGGACAGGGGTCAGCCCCAGCATTTT. As protein: CASSPGDRGQPQHF.